The entry below describes one T cell receptor (beta chain). Its target is unknown. This record comes from a study of T cells in localized non-small cell lung cancer. Assay used: immunoSEQ multiplex PCR; TCRdb lists only in-frame clones, some missing. The sample records roughly 20,000 clones, approximately 88% being singletons. Whole-study findings and limits: There was an association of higher blood T cell density with longer overall survival. Maximal T cell clonality occurred in uninvolved adjacent lung, with tumor ranking below it.

V lost 5 bases and J 6 bases, leaving 7 bases between the germline ends. This CDR3 is 11 amino acids long. Germline loops: CDR1 LNHDA, CDR2 SQIVND (reference sequence). The clonotype originates from a man aged 40-75 years with stage I lung adenocarcinoma. This chain connects TRBV19 to TRBJ1-2; no clear D. The sample was peripheral blood, taken before any cancer treatment. The CDR3 sequence is CASSAVDGYTF. Written as DNA, the CDR3 is TGTGCCAGTAGTGCCGTAGATGGCTACACCTTC. Based on the CDR3 plus reference TRBV19 and TRBJ1-2, the full variable domain is DGGITQSPKYLFRKEGQNVTLSCEQNLNHDAMYWYRQDPGQGLRLIYYSQIVNDFQKGDIAEGYSVSREKKESFPLTVTSAQKNPTAFYLCASSAVDGYTFGSGTRLTVV.